This T cell receptor (beta chain) was retrieved from a study of T cells in Graves' hyperthyroidism and ophthalmopathy. Trimming removed 10 bases at V and 0 bases at J, with 12 bases between. This CDR3 spans 13 amino acids. Authors of the study amplified TCR beta CDR3 regions from RNA transcripts. With the HTBI primer set, the TCR CDR3 went through a first round of RT-PCR. TCRdb ran MiXCR on the multiplex PCR reads and lists one entry per CDR3 protein. The sample yields 400,000 to 500,000 distinct CDR3 sequences, approximately 14% seen once. Newly diagnosed hyperthyroidism, duration under 2 months, in patients aged 18 to 65. In this sample, this clonotype turned up many times.

Specimen: blood. The TCR comes from a woman aged 18 to 35 with Graves' hyperthyroidism. The chain recombines TRBV12-3 or TRBV12-4 with TRBJ1-1; D remains unclear. In nucleotides, the CDR3 is TGTGCCACCTCGGGAGCTCTGAACACTGAAGCTTTCTTT. This encodes CATSGALNTEAFF.